The rows below give T cell receptor beta chains drawn from one sample of a study of patients and donors after allogeneic stem cell transplantation. TCRdb recomputed calls from the RT-PCR reads with MiXCR, one row per CDR3 protein. Among some 960,000 distinct CDR3 sequences listed, about a sixth were seen once. The sequencing input was blood, either unsorted or a sorted T cell fraction (not recorded which). Receptors were obtained from a human donor who was either an allogeneic HSCT recipient or a stem cell or donor lymphocyte infusion donor (not recorded which). It is not recorded whose cells these are; they may come from a transplant donor. Each CDR3 is given with its conserved first and last residue. A D gene is named only where the DNA matches it firmly. Size values are once, few and many counts, or a class for expanded clones, and some rows have none.

TRBJ1-3,TRBD1,NA,TRBV7-9,CASSTGGWGNTIYF,TGTGCCAGCAGCACAGGGGGCTGGGGAAACACCATATATTTT
TRBJ2-2,TRBD1,few,TRBV4-2,CASSHNRDRGSGELFF,TGTGCCAGCAGCCATAATAGGGACAGGGGGTCCGGGGAGCTGTTTTTT
TRBJ2-1,TRBD2,NA,TRBV6-4,CASSDRTSGWYNEQFF,TGTGCCAGCAGTGACCGTACTAGCGGGTGGTACAATGAGCAGTTCTTC
TRBJ1-3,NA,many,TRBV12-3/TRBV12-4,CASSTGPGTGNTIYF,TGTGCCAGCAGCACGGGACCTGGGACTGGAAACACCATATATTTT
TRBJ2-2,TRBD2,NA,TRBV27,CASSSTLAGNTGELFF,TGTGCCAGCAGTTCCACACTAGCGGGAAACACCGGGGAGCTGTTTTTT
TRBJ2-1,NA,NA,TRBV12-3/TRBV12-4,CASSPTPGFGEQFF,TGTGCCAGCAGCCCTACACCAGGGTTCGGTGAGCAGTTCTTC
TRBJ2-1,TRBD2,few,TRBV20-1,CSARGGAGVSYNEQFF,TGCAGTGCTAGAGGGGGAGCGGGAGTCTCCTACAATGAGCAGTTCTTC
TRBJ1-2,TRBD1,NA,TRBV6-6,CASSYRGLGGYTF,TGTGCCAGCAGTTACAGGGGGCTTGGTGGCTACACCTTC
TRBJ1-1,TRBD1,NA,TRBV6-1,CASSRQGRNTEAFF,TGTGCCAGCAGTAGACAGGGACGGAACACTGAAGCTTTCTTT
TRBJ2-1,NA,NA,TRBV9,CASSSMRGGSNFYNEQFF,TGTGCCAGCAGCTCCATGCGGGGCGGGTCAAATTTCTACAATGAGCAGTTCTTC
TRBJ2-7,NA,few,TRBV29-1,CSVEEGNPHEQYF,TGCAGCGTTGAAGAGGGGAACCCCCACGAGCAGTACTTC
TRBJ2-7,NA,few,TRBV4-1,CASSQYGSYEQYF,TGCGCCAGCAGCCAATACGGCTCCTACGAGCAGTACTTC
TRBJ2-1,TRBD1,NA,TRBV24-1,CATGGTGGVGIQFF,TGTGCCACCGGGGGGACAGGGGGCGTAGGAATTCAGTTCTTC
TRBJ1-1,NA,NA,TRBV20-1,CSAEQGPEAFF,TGCAGTGCTGAACAGGGCCCGGAAGCTTTCTTT
TRBJ2-7,TRBD2,NA,TRBV5-8,CASSLVALAGLYEQYF,TGTGCCAGCAGCTTGGTAGCGCTAGCGGGGCTCTACGAGCAGTACTTC